This TCR beta chain was documented in a study of tumor-infiltrating lymphocytes in primary liver carcinoma (dated by TCRdb to about 2017). About the investigation overall: Between late 2015 and March 2016, a handful of patients in China with histopathologically diagnosed primary liver carcinoma had surgical resection. The five patients, three men and two women aged 30 to 69 years, had hepatocellular carcinoma (four) or combined HCC and intrahepatic cholangiocarcinoma (one). The five patients had tumors staged T1-T3 N0M0, with maximum diameters ranging from 4.2 to 10 cm. Roughly 3.65 to 7.13 million productive TCRbeta reads were obtained per sample, and no significant difference in read depth was found between tissue types. TCRbeta repertoire sequencing, expression microarrays and whole-exome sequencing were combined in the study across five regions of each liver tumor, with adjacent normal tissue and blood also included. A total of 35 or so specimens from 5 patients went through TCRbeta repertoire sequencing, namely 25 tumor regions, 5 adjacent noncancerous liver tissues and 5 peripheral blood samples. Technical replicate repertoires showed high reproducibility, with mean shared-clone rates around 0.91 and correlation coefficients above 0.98.

The germline V gene yields MDHEN for CDR1 and SYDVKM for CDR2. From V the trimming removes 6 bases and from J it removes 5 bases, while the gene matches leave 10 bases of the junction unaccounted for. The CDR3, cysteine through phenylalanine, is 16 amino acids long. Only CDR3 DNA remains: 48 bases, in frame from the first base. Starting from about 500 ng total RNA, TCRbeta-specific cDNA was produced by reverse transcription with a constant-region primer and ProtoScript II reverse transcriptase. Three nested multiplex PCR rounds, following a slightly modified ARM-PCR procedure, were used to build the TCRbeta libraries. The first two PCR rounds used multiplex TRBV1-TRBV30 forward primers with a Cbeta reverse primer, each for about 11 cycles. A final 25-cycle PCR with Deep VentR polymerase added sample barcodes and Illumina adapters. Before sequencing, amplicons between 200 and 500 bp were purified from gel using a QIAquick gel extraction kit. An Illumina HiSeq 2500 was used to sequence the TCRbeta amplicons with 250-bp paired-end reads. For the original study's pipeline: Trimmomatic v0.33 was used to quality-trim the reads, and FLASH v1.2.11 was used to merge paired reads so that full CDR3 sequences could be recovered. V, D and J germline segments were assigned to the rearranged TCRbeta sequences using MiGEC v1.2.1b. VDJtools v1.0.0 computed clonotype statistics and Shannon-Wiener diversity indices. Except for diversity analysis, only the 250 most abundant clonotypes of each sample were used in subsequent analyses to reduce sampling bias. Clones were called with MiXCR by TCRdb after fastp trimmed the public reads at Q25, and only in-frame beta chains were retained. Every CDR3 protein is listed once, alongside the most common genes and DNA of its rows. The V and J calls here are based on TCRdb, not the publication. The sample includes hundreds of thousands of distinct CDR3 sequences, with 50% to 75% observed a single time. The ten largest clones capture 15% to 20% of the sample.

What the work shows at the level of the full study, not this receptor alone: Comparison of CD4+ and CD8+ T cell repertoires was precluded by the use of bulk unsorted samples. With just four or five patients in the study, the authors point out that the findings should be validated in a larger study. Because only the TCR beta chain was sequenced and unpaired alpha chains were not captured, true repertoire diversity is likely underestimated. The top 250 clones accounted for a significantly greater share of the repertoire in tumors than in blood (p = 0.039). Pairs of tumor regions showed greater repertoire overlap (mean 36%) than tumor-adjacent pairs (roughly 17%) or tumor-blood pairs (approximately 14%), which is consistent with antigen-driven expansion.

This clonotype was detected only a few times. Its antigen remains undetermined. The record has no base qualities; no much larger clone is one base away. TRIzol reagent was used to extract blood RNA from unsorted whole blood, while the DNeasy Blood & Tissue kit provided the germline DNA. At the time of sampling, the patients were treatment-naive and had chronic HBV infection. Before surgery, approximately 3.6 milliliters of peripheral blood were drawn into K2EDTA tubes. The sample was peripheral blood. The TCR comes from a woman aged 25 to 39 with primary liver carcinoma and hepatitis B virus infection. Recombination linked TRBV28 to TRBJ2-5, and 12 junction bases match TRBD2. The CDR3 protein sequence reads: CASRGLAGYLTETQYF. The sequence in DNA is TGTGCCAGCAGGGGACTAGCGGGTTACCTCACGGAGACCCAGTACTTC.